Listed below are T cell receptor beta chains from one sample, sequenced in a study of CD8+ T cells in alopecia areata. Repertoires were generated with immunoSEQ multiplex PCR, while TCRdb's copy carries only in-frame clones and drops some. The repertoire holds 140,000 to 150,000 clones, more than 40% seen once, with around 7% in the top ten. Sample: CD4+ T cells sorted from blood. All receptors derive from a human donor with alopecia areata. Both conserved end residues are part of each CDR3. A D gene is named only where the DNA matches it firmly. Clone size is not always given. Where it is, it says once, few, many or a class for expanded clones.

>TRBV9|TRBJ2-5|TRBD2|.
CASSVRRGDRETQYF
TGTGCCAGCAGCGTAAGGCGGGGGGATCGAGAGACCCAGTACTTC
>TRBV2|TRBJ1-4|TRBD1|once
CAGGQGFWEKLFF
TGTGCCGGAGGACAGGGGTTTTGGGAAAAACTGTTTTTT
>TRBV27|TRBJ2-1|.|few
CASSLWQANTNEQFF
TGTGCCAGCAGTTTATGGCAGGCCAATACCAATGAGCAGTTCTTC
>TRBV15|TRBJ2-7|.|.
CATSRVSGAYEQYF
TGTGCCACCAGCAGAGTGTCCGGCGCGTACGAGCAGTACTTC
>TRBV6-5|TRBJ1-2|.|.
CAARRGQIYGYTF
TGTGCCGCACGGAGGGGACAAATCTATGGCTACACCTTC
>TRBV29-1|TRBJ2-7|.|.
CSVGLRRVTYEQYF
TGCAGCGTTGGACTACGTAGGGTTACCTACGAGCAGTACTTC
>TRBV7-8|TRBJ2-7|TRBD2|few
CASSASGSSYEQYF
TGTGCCAGCAGCGCTAGCGGGAGCTCCTACGAGCAGTACTTC
>TRBV9|TRBJ2-5|.|.
CASSVDGRYQETQYF
TGTGCCAGCAGCGTAGATGGGCGGTACCAAGAGACCCAGTACTTC
>TRBV7-9|TRBJ2-5|TRBD2|.
CASSPQGLAGNPQETQYF
TGTGCCAGCAGCCCGCAGGGGCTAGCGGGGAATCCGCAAGAGACCCAGTACTTC
>TRBV5-1|TRBJ2-1|TRBD2|.
CASSLLASNEQFF
TGCGCCAGCAGCCTACTAGCGTCGAATGAGCAGTTCTTC
>TRBV4-2|TRBJ2-7|.|few
CASSQVAGRSGEQYF
TGTGCCAGCAGCCAAGTGGCGGGACGTTCGGGGGAGCAGTACTTC
>TRBV28|TRBJ2-5|.|many
CASGTPWAGKTQYF
TGTGCCAGCGGGACGCCCTGGGCGGGGAAGACCCAGTACTTC
>TRBV5-1|TRBJ2-2|TRBD1|.
CASSLVIGQGATGELFF
TGCGCCAGCAGCTTGGTAATCGGACAGGGGGCGACCGGGGAGCTGTTTTTT
>TRBV9|TRBJ1-1|.|.
CASSVGSGMNTEAFF
TGTGCCAGCAGCGTAGGTTCAGGCATGAACACTGAAGCTTTCTTT
>TRBV28|TRBJ2-2|TRBD2|.
CASSFLGHSGRVAGELFF
TGTGCCAGCAGTTTCCTCGGCCACTCGGGGAGGGTAGCCGGGGAGCTGTTTTTT
>TRBV29-1|TRBJ2-7|.|few
CSADLGVGEQYF
TGCAGCGCTGATTTGGGAGTAGGCGAGCAGTACTTC
>TRBV5-1|TRBJ2-3|.|.
CASSLARTGTDTQYF
TGCGCCAGCAGCTTGGCAAGGACAGGCACAGATACGCAGTATTTT
>TRBV5-4|TRBJ2-2|.|.
CASSNTGELFF
TGTGCCAGCAGCAACACCGGGGAGCTGTTTTTT
>TRBV7-3|TRBJ2-3|TRBD2|.
CASSLLAGSTDTQYF
TGTGCCAGCAGCTTGTTAGCGGGAAGCACAGATACGCAGTATTTT
>TRBV29-1|TRBJ1-2|.|.
CSADPGYTF
TGCAGCGCGGACCCTGGCTACACCTTC
>TRBV28|TRBJ2-6|.|few
CASNPGTRAGANVLTF
TGTGCCAGCAATCCGGGGACCCGGGCAGGGGCCAACGTCCTGACTTTC
>TRBV7-3|TRBJ2-1|.|few
CASSLMSGSWEQFF
TGTGCCAGCAGCTTAATGTCTGGTTCCTGGGAGCAGTTCTTC
>TRBV6-5|TRBJ2-1|.|.
CASKYTGSEFF
TGTGCCAGCAAATATACAGGGTCAGAGTTCTTC
>TRBV5-1|TRBJ2-3|TRBD2|.
CASSRGRTSGSTDTQYF
TGCGCCAGCAGCCGAGGACGGACTAGCGGGTCCACAGATACGCAGTATTTT
>TRBV29-1|TRBJ2-7|TRBD2|.
CSVTHGPRLAGASEQYF
TGCAGCGTCACCCATGGCCCAAGACTAGCGGGAGCTTCCGAGCAGTACTTC
>TRBV5-1|TRBJ2-7|.|.
CASSRGPPIGEQYF
TGCGCCAGCAGCCGGGGTCCCCCGATCGGCGAGCAGTACTTC
>TRBV6-5|TRBJ2-7|.|.
CASSYSVLEGYEQYF
TGTGCCAGCAGTTACTCAGTCCTCGAGGGCTACGAGCAGTACTTC
>TRBV27|TRBJ2-2|TRBD1|few
CASSFLTGGTGELFF
TGTGCCAGCAGTTTTTTGACAGGGGGTACCGGGGAGCTGTTTTTT
>TRBV29-1|TRBJ2-3|.|few
CSVEDWLTDTQYF
TGCAGCGTTGAAGATTGGCTGACAGATACGCAGTATTTT
>TRBV2|TRBJ1-5|TRBD1|.
CASRAGTVRHF
TGTGCCAGCAGAGCCGGGACAGTCCGGCATTTT